The sequence of this T cell receptor beta chain was determined in a study of blood T cell repertoires in COVID-19. This clone has only a few counts. Sequencing used immunoSEQ multiplex PCR; TCRdb keeps in-frame clones, though not all of them. This repertoire shows 150,000 or so clones, about 80% found once; its top ten account for around 8.4%. The receptor comes from a man between 45 and 60 years old who had recovered from COVID-19. The sample taken for sequencing was PBMCs or T cells enriched from blood (not recorded which).

This CDR3 reads CASSLQGNQPQHF. The DNA for the CDR3 is TGTGCCAGCAGTTTGCAGGGGAATCAGCCCCAGCATTTT. J is TRBJ1-5 and V is TRBV27; tentative D call: TRBD1 (6 bases). Germline V gene lookup returns CDR1 MNHEY and CDR2 SMNVEV (reference sequence). The CDR3 runs 13 residues. The V end lost 3 bases, the J end lost 4 bases, and 7 bases lay between the germline ends.